These 12 T cell receptor beta chains share one sample of origin, sequenced in a study of T cell repertoires in cytomegalovirus infection (dated by TCRdb to between 2018 and 2021). Antigens of these TCRs are unknown. The sample's treatment or condition label, decoded: in vitro stimulation with specific CMV peptide epitopes to enrich CMV-specific T cells. The sample was run on an Illumina HiSeq 1500. The public reads were reanalyzed by TCRdb: fastp trimming at Q25, MiXCR alignment, in-frame beta chains only. One record per CDR3 amino acid sequence lists the most common genes and DNA. Recorded for this sample are about a million distinct CDR3 sequences; 31% of them occurred a single time. The top ten constitute over 11% of the sample. The input for sequencing was cultured CD8+ T cells from PBMCs, taken from culture after CMV antigen stimulation. The receptors were sampled from a human donor in good health (CMV status not recorded). Some clones in this sample may be carry-over from other donors' samples.

There are many counts of this clonotype. The V and J genes are TRBV7-6 and TRBJ2-1; 8 bases map to TRBD1. The germline V gene has CDR1 SGHVS and CDR2 FNYEAQ. Losses at the gene ends were 2 bases for V and 14 bases for J; bases not matched to a gene: 14. This CDR3 is built from 15 residues. In nucleotides, the CDR3 is TGTGCCAGCAGCTTAAGGACAGGGATGGGAAGCCGAAAGTTCTTC. This translates into CASSLRTGMGSRKFF.

A single count supports this clonotype. The chain combines TRBV20-1 with TRBJ2-2; TRBD1 matches 7 bases. V dropped 6 bases and J dropped 5; count of bases not matched to a gene: 12. Germline CDR1 and CDR2: DFQATT and SNEGSKA (reference sequence). The CDR3 sequence is 15 residues long. This chain's CDR3 is CSAPDREKETGELFF. The DNA of the CDR3 is TGCAGTGCACCCGACAGGGAGAAGGAGACCGGGGAGCTGTTTTTT.

This sequence joins TRBV7-6 and TRBJ1-6; 7 bases fit TRBD1. The CDR3 runs 18 residues. Trimming took 0 bases from V and 0 from J; bases not matched to a gene: 5. CDR1 is SGHVS and CDR2 is FNYEAQ in the germline V gene. The CDR3 DNA sequence: TGTGCCAGCAGCTTAGCCATACAGGGGAGCTCCTATAATTCACCCCTCCACTTT. Protein product: CASSLAIQGSSYNSPLHF.

This clonotype was detected only a few times. This chain links TRBV4-1 with TRBJ1-5; D is perhaps TRBD1 (5 bases). V lost 0 bases and J 4 bases, leaving 10 bases between the germline ends. There are 15 residues in the CDR3. Germline V gene lookup returns CDR1 MGHRA and CDR2 YSYEKL. The chain's CDR3 is CASSQDPGLNQPQHF. CDR3 bases: TGCGCCAGCAGCCAAGATCCGGGACTGAATCAGCCCCAGCATTTT.

This clonotype was seen ten or more times. The chain couples TRBV7-2 to TRBJ2-3, with D unclear. With 5 bases removed from V and 11 bases from J, the gap between germline ends came to 17 bases. The germline V gene encodes CDR1 SGHTA and CDR2 FQGNSA. This CDR3 comprises 13 residues. The CDR3 coding sequence is TGTGCCAGCAGCGATTGGACCTCCCTTGAGCAGTATTTT. Translation: CASSDWTSLEQYF.

This clonotype was observed at least ten times. The V gene is TRBV7-2, the J gene TRBJ2-2; 9 nucleotides match TRBD1. The V gene's germline CDR1 is SGHTA and CDR2 FQGNSA. This CDR3 region has 15 residues. J gave up 11 bases and V 3 bases, and 10 bases lay outside the gene matches. For the CDR3, the DNA is TGTGCCAGCAGCTTCTACGACAGGGGGGTTGGAGAGCTGTTTTTT. Its translation: CASSFYDRGVGELFF.

This clonotype was seen ten or more times. The chain recombines TRBV7-2 with TRBJ2-7, with 10 bases lining up with TRBD2. V lost 0 bases and J lost 3; bases outside the gene matches: 2. The CDR3 spans 15 residues. Germline assignment: CDR1 SGHTA and CDR2 FQGNSA. DNA of the CDR3: TGTGCCAGCAGCTTAGCTAGCGGGGGGTTCTACGAGCAGTACTTC. Translating gives CASSLASGGFYEQYF. Complete variable domain (other parts from reference TRBV7-2 and TRBJ2-7): GAGVSQSPSNKVTEKGKDVELRCDPISGHTALYWYRQSLGQGLEFLIYFQGNSAPDKSGLPSDRFSAERTGGSVSTLTIQRTQQEDSAVYLCASSLASGGFYEQYFGPGTRLTVT.

The chain joins TRBV6-2 or TRBV6-3 to TRBJ2-7, with D perhaps TRBD1 (5 bases). Deletions cut 4 bases from V and 6 bases from J, with 16 bases between. Germline CDR1 reads MNHEY; CDR2 reads SVGEGT. The CDR3 covers 14 residues. The CDR3: CASSSTPGYIEQYV. The CDR3, as DNA: TGTGCCAGCAGTTCGACTCCAGGGTACATCGAGCAGTACGTC.

V usage is TRBV7-6 and J usage is TRBJ2-1; TRBD1 agrees at 8 bases. The CDR3 has 15 residues. The V segment lost 5 bases and the J segment 4 bases; nucleotides outside the gene matches: 7. CDR1 is SGHVS and CDR2 is FNYEAQ in the germline V gene. DNA for the CDR3: TGTGCCAGCAGCCCCGAGGGGGACAGGTACAATGAGCAGTTCTTC. The encoded protein is CASSPEGDRYNEQFF.

This sequence joins TRBV2 and TRBJ1-1; D is possibly TRBD1 (5 bases). CDR1 SNHLY and CDR2 FYNNEI come from the germline V gene. The CDR3 contains 20 residues. V lost 7 bases and J lost 3, with 33 bases in between. Written as DNA, the CDR3 is TGTGCCAGCATATCGTCAGTACCTGGCCAGGGCTATTCTTTGGACACTGAAGCTTTCTTT. Translated: CASISSVPGQGYSLDTEAFF.

The V and J genes are TRBV4-1 and TRBJ2-1; TRBD2 aligns across 8 bases. V trimming: 5 bases; J trimming: 12 bases; junction bases outside the gene matches: 9. The CDR3 extends over 13 amino acids. CDR1 MGHRA and CDR2 YSYEKL come from the germline V gene. The CDR3 DNA sequence: TGCGCCAGCAGCGGTAGCGGGGCACCCGGGCAGTTCTTC. Translated, it gives CASSGSGAPGQFF.

A few counts support this clonotype. The chain has TRBV7-9 and TRBJ2-3, with 10 bases fitting TRBD2. Germline-derived CDR1 and CDR2 are SEHNR and FQNEAQ (reference sequence). Trimming took 5 bases from V and 8 from J; bases not matched to a gene: 13. This CDR3 comprises 16 residues. In DNA form, the CDR3 reads TGTGCCAGCAGCCCCAGCGGGGGGGCGGTGGCAGGTACGCAGTATTTT. This translates into CASSPSGGAVAGTQYF.